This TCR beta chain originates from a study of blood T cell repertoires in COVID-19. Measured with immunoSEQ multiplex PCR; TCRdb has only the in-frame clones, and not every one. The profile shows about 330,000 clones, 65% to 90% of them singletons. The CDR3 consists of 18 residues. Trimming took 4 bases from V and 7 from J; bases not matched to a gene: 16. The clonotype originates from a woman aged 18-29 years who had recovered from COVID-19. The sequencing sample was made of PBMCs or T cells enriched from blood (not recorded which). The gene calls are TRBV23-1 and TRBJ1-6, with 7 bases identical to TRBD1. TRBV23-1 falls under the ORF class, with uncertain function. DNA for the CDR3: TGCGCCAGCAGTCCCATAATGGACAGGAGCTTTGGGAATTCACCCCTCCACTTT. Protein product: CASSPIMDRSFGNSPLHF.